This T cell receptor (beta chain) stems from a study of CXCR3-negative and CXCR3-positive naive CD8 T cells. Study details: Cumulative TRB read yield was roughly 150 million, averaging about 1.5 +/- 0.3 million per library.

Concerning this clonotype: The antigen is undetermined.

Within the CD8+ T cell compartment, naive cells were CD45RO-CCR7+CD27+CD95-. Study results and caveats: Relative to memory CD8+ cells, whose diversity was much lower, both naive subsets had comparably high diversity. TRB CDR3 hydrophobicity was greater in CXCR3-positive naive cells than in CXCR3-negative naive cells.

CDR3 size: 13 residues. Germline assignment: CDR1 SGHAT and CDR2 FQNNGV. The method, 5' RACE with UMI labels, was used to prepare the TRB cDNA libraries. Each CDR3 protein gets one entry in TCRdb, which reprocessed the 5' RACE reads and gives no DNA. This repertoire comprises some 53,000 distinct CDR3 sequences; its ten largest clones make up around 0.5%. This chain links TRBV11-2 with TRBJ2-2; the TCRdb call, TRBD1, lacks DNA for checking. Material: naive CXCR3+ CD8+ T cells from blood. Indicated subset: CD45RO-CCR7+CD27+CD95- naive CD8+ T cells expressing CXCR3 (TNR3+). This TCR was sampled from a human donor in good health. Some clones in this sample may be carry-over from other donors' samples. The CDR3 loop reads CASLTGNTGELFF.